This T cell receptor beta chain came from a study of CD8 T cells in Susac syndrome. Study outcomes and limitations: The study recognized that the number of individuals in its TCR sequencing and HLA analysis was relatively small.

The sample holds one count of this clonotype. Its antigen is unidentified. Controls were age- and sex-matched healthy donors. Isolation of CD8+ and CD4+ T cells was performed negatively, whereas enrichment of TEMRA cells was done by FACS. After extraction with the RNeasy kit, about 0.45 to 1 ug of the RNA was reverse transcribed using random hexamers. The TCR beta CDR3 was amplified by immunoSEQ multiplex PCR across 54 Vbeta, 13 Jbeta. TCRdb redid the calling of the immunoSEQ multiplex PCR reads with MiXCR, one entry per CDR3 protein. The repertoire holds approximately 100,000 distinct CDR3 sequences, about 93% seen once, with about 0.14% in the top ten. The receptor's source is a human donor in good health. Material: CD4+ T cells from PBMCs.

The CDR3 DNA is TGCAGTGCTACCCCCGGACAGGAAGGCACAGATACGCAGTATTTT. This sequence encodes CSATPGQEGTDTQYF. The chain joins TRBV20-1 to TRBJ2-3; TRBD1 matches at 7 bases. Germline V gives CDR1 DFQATT, CDR2 SNEGSKA (reference sequence). The CDR3 contains 15 residues. V trimming: 4 bases; J trimming: 1 base; junction bases outside the gene matches: 8.